This T cell receptor beta chain was obtained from a study of CD8 T cells in Susac syndrome. Broader study findings: The study conceded that relatively few individuals underwent its TCR sequencing and HLA analysis.

Relapsing-remitting disease, either stable or active, was present in the treatment-naive patients who were the multiple sclerosis controls. TEMRA cells were enriched by FACS, and CD4+ and CD8+ T cells were negatively isolated. In regard to this clonotype: No antigen is known for it.

Reverse transcription of about 0.5 to 1 ug RNA used random hexamers. An immunoSEQ multiplex PCR amplified TCR beta CDR3 over 54 Vbeta and 13 Jbeta. Via MiXCR, TCRdb re-called the immunoSEQ multiplex PCR reads, giving one row per CDR3 protein. The table lists approximately 180,000 distinct CDR3 sequences, approximately 95% of them singletons. The TCR was taken from a human donor with multiple sclerosis. The sample was CD4+ T cells from PBMCs.

CDR3 bases: TGTGCCAGCAGCCCCCCGAGCCGCTACGAGCAGTACTTC. It encodes CASSPPSRYEQYF. V and J are TRBV3-1 and TRBJ2-7; no firm D call. The CDR3 sequence is 13 residues long. Germline CDR1 and CDR2: LGHDT and YNNKEL (reference sequence). Trimming pared 4 bases from V and 3 bases from J, leaving 10 bases between.